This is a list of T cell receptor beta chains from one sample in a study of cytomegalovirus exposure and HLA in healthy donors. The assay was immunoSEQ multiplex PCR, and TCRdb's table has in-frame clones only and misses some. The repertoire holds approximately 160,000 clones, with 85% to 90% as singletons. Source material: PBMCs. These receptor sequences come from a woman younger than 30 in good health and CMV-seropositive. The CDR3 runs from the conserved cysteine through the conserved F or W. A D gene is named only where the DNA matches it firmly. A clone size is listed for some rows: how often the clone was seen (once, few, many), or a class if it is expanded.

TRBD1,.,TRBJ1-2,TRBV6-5,CASSRYRGLDYGYTF,TGTGCCAGCAGTCGTTACAGGGGGCTGGACTATGGCTACACCTTC
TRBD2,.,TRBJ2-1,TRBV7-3,CASSLIPAGINNEQFF,TGTGCCAGCAGCTTAATCCCAGCGGGAATAAATAATGAGCAGTTCTTC
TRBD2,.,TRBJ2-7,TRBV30,CAWGEGPVGQYF,TGTGCCTGGGGGGAGGGCCCAGTTGGGCAGTACTTC
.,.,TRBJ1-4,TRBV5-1,CASSRSGTATTNEKLFF,TGCGCCAGCAGCCGCTCCGGGACTGCTACAACTAATGAAAAACTGTTTTTT
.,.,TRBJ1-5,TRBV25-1,CASSGSGVHQPQHF,TGTGCCAGCAGTGGTTCAGGGGTGCATCAGCCCCAGCATTTT
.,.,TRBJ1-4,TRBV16,CASSQPGGAKGEKLFF,TGTGCCAGCAGCCAACCGGGAGGGGCGAAGGGTGAAAAACTGTTTTTT
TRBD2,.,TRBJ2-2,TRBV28,CASSTGTSGRAATGELFF,TGTGCCAGCAGTACCGGGACTAGCGGGAGGGCCGCTACCGGGGAGCTGTTTTTT
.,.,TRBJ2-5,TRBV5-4,CASSLDSRTIVMGTQYF,TGTGCCAGCAGCTTGGATTCGAGGACAATTGTGATGGGGACCCAGTACTTC
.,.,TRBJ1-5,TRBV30,CAWSRYEREPQHF,TGTGCCTGGAGCCGATACGAGAGGGAGCCCCAGCATTTT
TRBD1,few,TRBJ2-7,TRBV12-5,CASGLGALRDRVHEQYF,TGTGCTAGTGGTTTGGGAGCACTCCGGGACAGGGTCCACGAGCAGTACTTC
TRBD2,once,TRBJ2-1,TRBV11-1,CASSFPGLAGPSYNEQFF,TGTGCCAGCAGCTTCCCGGGACTAGCGGGCCCCTCCTACAATGAGCAGTTCTTC
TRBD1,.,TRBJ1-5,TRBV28,CASSQGQLFNQPQHF,TGTGCCAGCAGCCAGGGACAGCTCTTCAATCAGCCCCAGCATTTT
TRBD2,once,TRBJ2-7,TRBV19,CASKGREGAEQYF,TGTGCCAGTAAGGGGCGGGAGGGCGCCGAGCAGTACTTC
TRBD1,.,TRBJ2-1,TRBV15,CATSRDRGGDEQFF,TGTGCCACCAGCAGGGACAGGGGAGGGGATGAGCAGTTCTTC
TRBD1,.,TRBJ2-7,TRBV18,CASSLQGAYEQYF,TGTGCCAGCTCACTCCAGGGGGCCTACGAGCAGTACTTC
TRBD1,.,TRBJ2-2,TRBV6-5,CASSYSKTGAGELFF,TGTGCCAGCAGTTACTCCAAGACAGGGGCCGGGGAGCTGTTTTTT